This TCR beta chain was sequenced for a study of cytomegalovirus exposure and HLA in healthy donors. Germline values: CDR1 MNHEY, CDR2 SMNVEV (reference sequence). CDR3 length: 16 amino acids. V was cut by 4 bases and J by 4 bases, with 20 bases left in between. Nominal health characterized the donors when sampled, though unrecorded immune exposures were likely. The PCR had 60 Vbeta and 13 Jbeta primers. Clones were sequenced by immunoSEQ multiplex PCR, and TCRdb holds only the in-frame ones, with some missing. The sample includes around 190,000 clones, roughly 79% seen only once; the top ten take approximately 2%.

What was sequenced was PBMCs. V gene TRBV27 combines with J gene TRBJ2-7; no clear D gene. This receptor was obtained from a man under 40 in good health and CMV-seronegative. Here the CDR3 reads CASSSTPRSTFYEQYF. In DNA, the CDR3 is TGTGCCAGCAGTTCCACCCCCCGGTCCACCTTTTACGAGCAGTACTTC.